The 31 T cell receptor beta chains below were found in one sample sequenced in a study of T-cell reconstitution after alpha-beta-depleted transplantation in children. Preparation of the TCRbeta library involved a method that used unique molecular identifiers. TCRdb reprocessed the PCR reads with MiXCR, giving one entry per CDR3 protein. The table records under 300,000 distinct CDR3 sequences, around a tenth of them present only once. The sample here was peripheral blood, taken 180 days after TCRalphabeta/CD19-depleted stem cell transplant. Source of these receptors: a male patient aged 2 to 9 who had a stem cell transplant for chronic granulomatous disease, so the T cells may come from the graft donor.

This clonotype was seen many times. The V call is TRBV10-2, the J call TRBJ2-1; no clear D gene. V was cut by 7 bases and J by 7 bases, with 11 bases left in between. The CDR3 extends over 12 amino acids. The germline gives CDR1 WSHSY, CDR2 SAAADI. CDR3 DNA: TGCGCCAGCATCCACCTAGGAAATGAGCAGTTCTTC. Its protein is CASIHLGNEQFF.

This chain connects TRBV28 to TRBJ2-7; the match to TRBD2 covers 13 bases. Germline assignment: CDR1 MDHEN and CDR2 SYDVKM. Trimming at V came to 6 bases and at J to 5 bases, leaving 7 bases not matched to a gene. The CDR3 runs 15 residues. DNA of the CDR3: TGTGCCAGCAGCCCGCGGACTAGCGGGAGAAACGAGCAGTACTTC. This codes for CASSPRTSGRNEQYF.

This clonotype was seen just once. Being one base from a much bigger clone, this may be a read error. The J gene is TRBJ2-2, the V gene TRBV5-6; 8 nucleotides match TRBD1. The CDR3 covers 15 residues. Germline CDR1 is SGHDT and CDR2 is YYEEEE. The CDR3 loop reads CASSPRTGRVGELLF. The CDR3, as DNA: TGTGCCAGCAGCCCGCGGACAGGGCGGGTCGGGGAGCTGCTTTTT.

This clonotype was seen ten or more times. This chain connects TRBV20-1 to TRBJ2-4, with D perhaps matching TRBD1 (5 bases). V lost 4 bases, J lost 7 bases, and 11 bases lay in between. CDR1 DFQATT and CDR2 SNEGSKA come from the germline V gene (reference sequence). The CDR3 has 12 amino acids. The CDR3, as DNA: TGCAGTGCTACGCCATCAGGGAACATTCAGTACTTC. Translation gives CSATPSGNIQYF.

This chain joins TRBV5-6 and TRBJ2-6; D gene unclear. The CDR3 contains 13 residues. The V and J ends lost 4 bases and 15 bases respectively, with 17 bases between them. Germline values: CDR1 SGHDT, CDR2 YYEEEE. CDR3 DNA sequence: TGTGCCAGCAGCCAACGGCCCCCTTCCAACCTGACTTTC. Amino acids: CASSQRPPSNLTF. Complete variable domain (other parts from reference TRBV5-6 and TRBJ2-6): DAGVTQSPTHLIKTRGQQVTLRCSPKSGHDTVSWYQQALGQGPQFIFQYYEEEERQRGNFPDRFSGHQFPNYSSELNVNALLLGDSALYLCASSQRPPSNLTFGAGSRLTVL.

This clonotype was counted at least ten times. The CDR3 DNA sequence: TGTGCCAGCAGTCCCCCGAGCGGGGGTGGTTCACCCCTCCACTTT. The encoded protein is CASSPPSGGGSPLHF. The chain couples TRBV12-3 or TRBV12-4 to TRBJ1-6; D is possibly TRBD1 (5 bases). Trimming took 5 bases from V and 9 from J, leaving 17 bases between them. This CDR3 spans 15 amino acids.

This clonotype was recorded many times. The chain carries TRBV20-1 and TRBJ1-5; 7 bases line up with TRBD1. This CDR3 is 14 amino acids long. The V gene end was trimmed by 2 bases and the J gene end by 6 bases; junction bases not matched to a gene: 7. Germline assignment: CDR1 DFQATT and CDR2 SNEGSKA (reference sequence). The CDR3 loop reads CSARSTGEGQPQHF. As DNA, the CDR3 is TGCAGTGCTAGATCCACAGGGGAGGGTCAGCCCCAGCATTTT.

This clonotype has ten or more counts. The gene calls are TRBV21-1 and TRBJ2-1; TRBD1 is the table's D call, not checked against the DNA. TRBV21-1 counts as a pseudogene. This CDR3 region has 21 residues. For the CDR3, the DNA is TGTGCCAGCAGCAAAGTCTTCACAGGGGGCGCGCGGGGTACAACCTACAATGAGCAGTTCTTC. Translated, it gives CASSKVFTGGARGTTYNEQFF.

This clonotype came up many times. The chain employs TRBV28 and TRBJ2-7; 10 bases line up with TRBD1. V gave up 2 bases and J gave up 5 bases; unmatched junction bases: 15. In germline, CDR1 is MDHEN, CDR2 SYDVKM. This CDR3 has 18 amino acids. CDR3 DNA: TGTGCCAGCAGTTTAGGAGCGTGGCGGGACAGGGGTTTCGACGAGCAGTACTTC. Translation gives CASSLGAWRDRGFDEQYF.

The table lists this clonotype with a count of one. It may be a read error: a sequence one base away is much more abundant. V usage is TRBV25-1 and J usage is TRBJ2-5; no firm D call. V gave up 10 bases and J gave up 4 bases, with 13 bases separating them. The CDR3 has 12 residues. Germline V gives CDR1 MGHDK, CDR2 SYGVNS. The DNA for the CDR3 is TGTGCCATCAAGACCTACGGAGAGACCCAGTACTTC. Translating gives CAIKTYGETQYF.

This clonotype was observed many times. This chain connects TRBV6-1 to TRBJ2-1, with D maybe TRBD1 (5 bases). The CDR3 has 14 residues. V gave up 7 bases and J gave up 7 bases, with 17 bases separating them. Germline V lookup: CDR1 MNHNS, CDR2 SASEGT. The CDR3 DNA follows: TGTGCCAGCATACAGGATCGTGTGTCAAATGAGCAGTTCTTC. The encoded protein is CASIQDRVSNEQFF.

This clonotype appeared a few times. The genes are TRBV14 and TRBJ2-1; 10 positions match TRBD2. After removal of 3 bases from V and 12 bases from J, the junction contained 5 bases not matched to a gene. Looked up from germline, CDR1 is SGHDN and CDR2 is FVKESK. This CDR3 contains 13 residues. The chain's CDR3 is CASSQIGTSVQFF. CDR3 coding DNA: TGTGCCAGCAGCCAGATTGGGACTAGCGTGCAGTTCTTC.

This clonotype has at least ten counts. V gene TRBV20-1 combines with J gene TRBJ1-5; D is perhaps TRBD1 (6 bases). This CDR3 region has 15 residues. Trimming stripped 0 bases from V and 8 bases from J, with 17 bases between. Germline V gene lookup returns CDR1 DFQATT and CDR2 SNEGSKA (reference sequence). The CDR3 coding sequence is TGCAGTGCTAGAGATCTCTGGGGGGGCGCGGAGCCCCAGCATTTT. This encodes CSARDLWGGAEPQHF.

This clonotype was counted at least ten times. The rearrangement joins TRBV20-1 to TRBJ2-1; 9 bases align to TRBD2. V shed 0 bases, J shed 3 bases, and the junction held 9 bases outside the gene matches. CDR3 length: 17 residues. CDR1 and CDR2 (germline): DFQATT, SNEGSKA (reference sequence). Here the CDR3 reads CSARDPTSGPIYNEQFF. CDR3 sequence (DNA): TGCAGTGCTAGAGATCCCACTAGCGGGCCGATCTACAATGAGCAGTTCTTC.

Many counts were recorded for this clonotype. This chain uses TRBV12-3 or TRBV12-4 with TRBJ1-3; D is uncertain. Deletions cut 6 bases from V and 0 bases from J, with 12 bases between. CDR3 length: 15 residues. The DNA for the CDR3 is TGTGCCAGCAGAGCGACAACCTACTCTGGAAACACCATATATTTT. It codes for CASRATTYSGNTIYF.

In its sample, this clonotype was seen many times. V gene TRBV4-1 combines with J gene TRBJ2-2, with 13 bases lining up with TRBD2. J lost 7 bases, V lost 4 bases, and 9 bases had no gene match. The germline V gene has CDR1 MGHRA and CDR2 YSYEKL. The CDR3 has 17 amino acids. The CDR3 is CASSPLAGGPLGGELFF. DNA of the CDR3: TGCGCCAGCAGCCCACTAGCGGGAGGGCCACTCGGCGGGGAGCTGTTTTTT.

The chain employs TRBV20-1 and TRBJ2-1, with 7 nucleotides matching TRBD2. The CDR3 spans 14 residues. Trimming cost V 2 bases and J 5 bases; bases outside gene matches: 6. Germline CDR1 and CDR2: DFQATT and SNEGSKA (reference sequence). The CDR3 here is CSARTAGADNEQFF. DNA for the CDR3: TGCAGTGCTAGAACTGCGGGAGCAGACAATGAGCAGTTCTTC.

Remarks on this clonotype: This may arise from a read error, as a much more abundant clone is one base away. The chain couples TRBV29-1 to TRBJ2-3; D unresolved. V was shortened by 5 bases and J by 1 base, with 10 bases between the two germline ends. The CDR3 consists of 13 residues. The germline V gene has CDR1 SQVTM and CDR2 ANQGSEA. The CDR3 here is CSVSYGGTDTQYF. The CDR3 DNA follows: TGCAGCGTTAGTTACGGAGGCACAGATACGCAGTATTTT.

This clonotype was detected many times. The chain is built from TRBV7-9 and TRBJ1-2; TRBD1 might be the D (5 bases). The length of the CDR3 is 16 residues. Trimming took off 5 bases at V and 2 bases at J, with 18 bases between the two ends. CDR1 is SEHNR and CDR2 is FQNEAQ in the germline V gene (reference sequence). Written as DNA, the CDR3 is TGTGCCAGCAGCCCTAGCCCGCGGGCAGGGAACTATGGCTACACCTTC. This codes for CASSPSPRAGNYGYTF.

This clonotype showed up many times. The chain carries TRBV9 and TRBJ2-5, with D possibly being TRBD2 (5 bases). Germline V CDR1 and CDR2: SGDLS, YYNGEE. The length of the CDR3 is 15 residues. V lost 1 base and J lost 1, with 11 bases in between. In DNA, the CDR3 is TGTGCCAGCAGCGTATTAGGGAGTGGCCAAGAGACCCAGTACTTC. Protein product: CASSVLGSGQETQYF. Supplemented by reference TRBV9 and TRBJ2-5, the full variable domain reads DSGVTQTPKHLITATGQRVTLRCSPRSGDLSVYWYQQSLDQGLQFLIQYYNGEERAKGNILERFSAQQFPDLHSELNLSSLELGDSALYFCASSVLGSGQETQYFGPGTRLLVL.

This clonotype has more than one count but fewer than ten. This sequence joins TRBV29-1 and TRBJ2-1, with D hard to call. CDR1 and CDR2 from the germline V gene are SQVTM and ANQGSEA. The CDR3 totals 12 residues. V shed 1 base and J shed 10 bases, with 11 bases lying between them. CDR3 nucleotides: TGCAGCGTTGAAGTGGTTAGGCAGGAGCAGTTCTTC. Its translation: CSVEVVRQEQFF.

Ten or more counts support this clonotype. J is TRBJ2-1 and V is TRBV29-1; D may be TRBD1 (5 bases). From germline, CDR1 is SQVTM and CDR2 ANQGSEA. The V gene lost 4 bases and the J gene lost 2 bases, with 9 bases spanning the gap. CDR3 size: 13 residues. CDR3 sequence: CSVVGRTYNEQFF. CDR3 coding DNA: TGCAGCGTTGTGGGGCGGACCTACAATGAGCAGTTCTTC.

This clonotype was seen more than once but under ten times. V gene TRBV19 combines with J gene TRBJ1-5; the D gene is possibly TRBD1 (6 bases). The ends were cut back, 8 bases at V and 0 bases at J, with 17 bases in the middle. CDR3 length: 16 residues. The germline gives CDR1 LNHDA, CDR2 SQIVND (reference sequence). The CDR3 nucleotides are TGTGCCAGTTCTCAGGGGCAACTAAATAGCAATCAGCCCCAGCATTTT. Translating it yields CASSQGQLNSNQPQHF.

This clonotype was observed at least ten times. The chain joins TRBV7-9 to TRBJ1-2; TRBD1 matches at 7 bases. Germline CDR1 and CDR2: SEHNR and FQNEAQ (reference sequence). This CDR3 contains 15 residues. With V trimmed by 0 bases and J by 7 bases, 8 bases remained unmatched. The CDR3 bases are TGTGCCAGCAGCTTAGCGTTCGGACAGGCAGTTGGCTACACCTTC. It specifies CASSLAFGQAVGYTF.

This clonotype was counted many times. The chain is built from TRBV29-1 and TRBJ1-2; 10 bases are shared with TRBD1. V trimming: 4 bases; J trimming: 7 bases; junction bases outside the gene matches: 15. Looked up from germline, CDR1 is SQVTM and CDR2 is ANQGSEA. The CDR3 covers 16 residues. CDR3 DNA sequence: TGCAGCGTTGGAGACCGGGACAGGGGCCGGGCAGGTGGCTACACCTTC. It codes for CSVGDRDRGRAGGYTF.

Only a few counts were recorded for this clonotype. This chain links TRBV30 with TRBJ1-4; no reliable D call. Germline CDR1 and CDR2: GTSNPN and SVGIG (reference sequence). Trimming took off 0 bases at V and 8 bases at J, with 4 bases between the two ends. The CDR3 has 11 amino acids. The CDR3 spells CAWSVLEKLFF. The CDR3 nucleotides read TGTGCCTGGAGTGTACTAGAAAAACTGTTTTTT. The full variable domain, completed using reference TRBV30 and TRBJ1-4, is SQTIHQWPATLVQPVGSPLSLECTVEGTSNPNLYWYRQAAGRGLQLLFYSVGIGQISSEVPQNLSASRPQDRQFILSSKKLLLSDSGFYLCAWSVLEKLFFGSGTQLSVL.

In its sample, this clonotype was seen many times. The chain recombines TRBV4-1 with TRBJ2-1, with D tentatively TRBD1 (5 bases). Trimming stripped 0 bases from V and 9 bases from J, with 21 bases between. This CDR3 comprises 17 residues. Germline loops: CDR1 MGHRA, CDR2 YSYEKL. This chain's CDR3 is CASSQEIRTPFQGEQFF. CDR3 sequence (DNA): TGCGCCAGCAGCCAAGAGATTAGAACGCCTTTTCAGGGTGAGCAGTTCTTC.

This clonotype was observed at least ten times. V usage is TRBV20-1 and J usage is TRBJ2-1; possibly TRBD1 for D (5 bases). CDR3 length equals 14 residues. Germline assignment: CDR1 DFQATT and CDR2 SNEGSKA (reference sequence). Between the trimmed V and J ends, which lost 5 bases and 3 bases, there was a span of 14 bases. The CDR3 sequence is CSAPPGRDYNEQFF. Written as DNA, the CDR3 is TGCAGTGCTCCCCCCGGCAGGGACTACAATGAGCAGTTCTTC.

A note on this clonotype: This sequence may be a read error, since a much larger clone differs from it by one base. J is TRBJ1-5 and V is TRBV7-6, with D possibly TRBD1 on 6 matching bases. CDR1 is SGHVS, CDR2 FNYEAQ, per germline. Trimming stripped 3 bases from V and 6 bases from J, with 15 bases between. The CDR3 sequence is 15 residues long. CDR3 sequence reads: CASSLNSGASQPQHF. CDR3 sequence (DNA): TGTGCCAGCAGCTTGAATTCGGGGGCTAGTCAGCCCCAGCATTTT.

In its sample, this clonotype was seen many times. This chain uses TRBV7-6 with TRBJ2-3, with D possibly TRBD2 on 6 matching bases. The germline V gene has CDR1 SGHVS and CDR2 FNYEAQ. The V and J ends lost 1 base and 2 bases respectively, with 16 bases between them. CDR3 length: 17 amino acids. This CDR3 reads CASSLVLAGTPTDTQYF. DNA for the CDR3: TGTGCCAGCAGCTTAGTACTGGCGGGAACTCCCACAGATACGCAGTATTTT.

By sample fraction, this clonotype is medium-sized. The chain links TRBV5-1 to TRBJ2-3, with 11 bases fitting TRBD1. This CDR3 comprises 15 residues. The ends lost 4 bases at V and 4 bases at J; junction bases unmatched: 5. Germline CDR1 SGHRS, CDR2 YFSETQ. The CDR3 nucleotides read TGCGCCAGCAGCCTGGGGACAGGGGGAGCAGATACGCAGTATTTT. It encodes CASSLGTGGADTQYF.